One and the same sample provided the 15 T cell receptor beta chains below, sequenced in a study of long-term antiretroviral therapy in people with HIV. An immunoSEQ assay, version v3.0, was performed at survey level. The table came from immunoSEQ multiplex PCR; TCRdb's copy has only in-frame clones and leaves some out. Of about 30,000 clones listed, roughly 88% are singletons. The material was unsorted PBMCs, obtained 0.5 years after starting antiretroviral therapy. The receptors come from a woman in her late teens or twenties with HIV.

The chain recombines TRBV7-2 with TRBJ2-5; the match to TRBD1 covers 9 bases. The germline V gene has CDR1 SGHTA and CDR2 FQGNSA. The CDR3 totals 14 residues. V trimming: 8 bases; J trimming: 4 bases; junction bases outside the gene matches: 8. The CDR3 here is CASGSRDRAETQYF. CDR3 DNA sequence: TGTGCCAGCGGATCCCGGGACAGGGCAGAGACCCAGTACTTC.

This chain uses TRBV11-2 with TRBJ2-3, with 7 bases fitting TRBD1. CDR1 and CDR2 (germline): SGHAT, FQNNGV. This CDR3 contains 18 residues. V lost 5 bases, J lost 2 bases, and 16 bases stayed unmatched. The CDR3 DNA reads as TGTGCCAGCAGCCCAAACCTTCGGGGACAGAAAATCACAGATACGCAGTATTTT. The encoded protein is CASSPNLRGQKITDTQYF. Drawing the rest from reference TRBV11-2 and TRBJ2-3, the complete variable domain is EAGVAQSPRYKIIEKRQSVAFWCNPISGHATLYWYQQILGQGPKLLIQFQNNGVVDDSQLPKDRFSAERLKGVDSTLKIQPAKLEDSAVYLCASSPNLRGQKITDTQYFGPGTRLTVL.

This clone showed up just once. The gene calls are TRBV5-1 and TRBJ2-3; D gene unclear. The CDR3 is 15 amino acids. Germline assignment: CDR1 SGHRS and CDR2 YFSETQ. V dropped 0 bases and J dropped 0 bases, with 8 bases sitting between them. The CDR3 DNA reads TGCGCCAGCAGCTTGGAGGTGGGGAGCACAGATACGCAGTATTTT. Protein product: CASSLEVGSTDTQYF.

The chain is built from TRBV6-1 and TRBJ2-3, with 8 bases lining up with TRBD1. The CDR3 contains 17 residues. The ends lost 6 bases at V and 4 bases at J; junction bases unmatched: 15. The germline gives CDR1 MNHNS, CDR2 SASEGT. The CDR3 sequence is CASREKGNRGFADTQYF. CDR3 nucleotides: TGTGCCAGCAGGGAAAAGGGAAACAGGGGGTTCGCAGATACGCAGTATTTT.

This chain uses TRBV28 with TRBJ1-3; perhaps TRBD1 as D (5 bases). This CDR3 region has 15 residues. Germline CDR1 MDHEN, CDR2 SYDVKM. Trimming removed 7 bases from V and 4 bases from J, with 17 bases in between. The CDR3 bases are TGTGCCAGCACAATCGGAGGGACGACCGGAAACACCATATATTTT. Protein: CASTIGGTTGNTIYF.

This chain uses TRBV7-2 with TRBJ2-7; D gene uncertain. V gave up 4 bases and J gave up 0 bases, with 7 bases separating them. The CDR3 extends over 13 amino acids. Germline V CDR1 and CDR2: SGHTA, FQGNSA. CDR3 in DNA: TGTGCCAGCAGCTCGACCTTCTCCTACGAGCAGTACTTC. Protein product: CASSSTFSYEQYF.

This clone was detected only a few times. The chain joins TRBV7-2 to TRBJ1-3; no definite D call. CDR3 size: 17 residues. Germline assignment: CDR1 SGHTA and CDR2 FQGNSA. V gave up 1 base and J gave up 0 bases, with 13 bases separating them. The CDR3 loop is CASSLGPLGVSGNTIYF. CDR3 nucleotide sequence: TGTGCCAGCAGCTTAGGGCCCCTCGGGGTCTCTGGAAACACCATATATTTT.

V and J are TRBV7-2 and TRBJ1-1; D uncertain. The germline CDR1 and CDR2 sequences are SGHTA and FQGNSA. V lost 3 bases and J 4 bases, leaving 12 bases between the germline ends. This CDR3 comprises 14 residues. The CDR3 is CASSFSWLGTEAFF. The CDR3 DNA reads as TGTGCCAGCAGCTTTAGTTGGTTAGGCACTGAAGCTTTCTTT.

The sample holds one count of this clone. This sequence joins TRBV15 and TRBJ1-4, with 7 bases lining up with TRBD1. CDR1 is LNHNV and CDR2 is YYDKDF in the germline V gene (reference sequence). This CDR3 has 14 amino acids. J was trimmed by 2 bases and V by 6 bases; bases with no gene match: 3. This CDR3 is CATRVDRTNEKLFF. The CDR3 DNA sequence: TGTGCCACCAGGGTGGACAGGACTAATGAAAAACTGTTTTTT.

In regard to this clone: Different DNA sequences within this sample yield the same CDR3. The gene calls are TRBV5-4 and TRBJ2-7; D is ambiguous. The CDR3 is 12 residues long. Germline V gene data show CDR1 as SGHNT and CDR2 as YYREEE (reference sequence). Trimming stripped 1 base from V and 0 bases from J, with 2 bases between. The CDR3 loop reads CASSLSSYEQYF. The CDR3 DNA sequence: TGTGCCAGCAGCTTGTCCTCCTACGAGCAGTACTTC.

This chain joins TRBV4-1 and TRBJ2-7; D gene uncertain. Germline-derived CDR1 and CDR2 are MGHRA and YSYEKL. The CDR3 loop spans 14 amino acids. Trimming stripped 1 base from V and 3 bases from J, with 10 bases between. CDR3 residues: CASSQARPNYEQYF. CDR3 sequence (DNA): TGCGCCAGCAGCCAAGCCAGACCCAACTACGAGCAGTACTTC.

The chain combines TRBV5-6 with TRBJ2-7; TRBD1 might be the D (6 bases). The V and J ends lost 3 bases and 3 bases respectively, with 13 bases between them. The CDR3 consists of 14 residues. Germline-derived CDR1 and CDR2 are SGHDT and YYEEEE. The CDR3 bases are TGTGCCAGCAGCTCCGACAGGCCGATCTACGAGCAGTACTTC. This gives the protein CASSSDRPIYEQYF.

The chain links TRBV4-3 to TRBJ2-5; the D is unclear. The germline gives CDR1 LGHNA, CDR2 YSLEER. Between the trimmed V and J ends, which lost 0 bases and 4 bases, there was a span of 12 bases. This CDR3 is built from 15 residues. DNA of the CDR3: TGCGCCAGCAGCCAAGATATAGGGTCGGGAGAGACCCAGTACTTC. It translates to CASSQDIGSGETQYF.

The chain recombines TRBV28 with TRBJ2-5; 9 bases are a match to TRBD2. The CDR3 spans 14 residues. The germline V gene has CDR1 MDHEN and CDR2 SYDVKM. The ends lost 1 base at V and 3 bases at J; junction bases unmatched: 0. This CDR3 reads CASSLSSGEETQYF. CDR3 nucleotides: TGTGCCAGCAGTTTATCTAGCGGGGAAGAGACCCAGTACTTC.

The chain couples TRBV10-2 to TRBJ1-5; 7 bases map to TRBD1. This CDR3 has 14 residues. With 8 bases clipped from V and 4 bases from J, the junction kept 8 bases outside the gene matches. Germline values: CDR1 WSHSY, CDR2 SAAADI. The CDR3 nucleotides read TGCGCCAGCCAGGACAGGCTCCTAAATCAGCCCCAGCATTTT. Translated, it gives CASQDRLLNQPQHF.